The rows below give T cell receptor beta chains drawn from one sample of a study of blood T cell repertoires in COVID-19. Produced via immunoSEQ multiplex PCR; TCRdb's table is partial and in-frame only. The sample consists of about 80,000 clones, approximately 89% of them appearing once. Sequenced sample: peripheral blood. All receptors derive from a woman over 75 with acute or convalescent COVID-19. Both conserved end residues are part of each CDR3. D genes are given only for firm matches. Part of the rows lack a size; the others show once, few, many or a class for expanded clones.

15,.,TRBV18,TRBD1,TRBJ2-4,TGTGCCAGCTCACTCTCTGGACAGGGTGGCGACATTCAGTACTTC,CASSLSGQGGDIQYF
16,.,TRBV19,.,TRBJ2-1,TGTGCCAGTAGTACCGCTAGCGTTCGGTCCTACAATGAGCAGTTCTTC,CASSTASVRSYNEQFF
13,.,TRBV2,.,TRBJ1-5,TGTGCCAGCAGCCGGGACATCAATCAGCCCCAGCATTTT,CASSRDINQPQHF
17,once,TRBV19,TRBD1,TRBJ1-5,TGTGCCAGTAGGAGAGACACGACAGGGGCCCGGGATCAGCCCCAGCATTTT,CASRRDTTGARDQPQHF
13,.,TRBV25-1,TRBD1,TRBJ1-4,TGTGCCAGCAGCCGGGACAGGGGGGGGAAACTGTTTTTT,CASSRDRGGKLFF
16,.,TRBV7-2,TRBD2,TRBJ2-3,TGTGCCAGCAGGTCTCCTGCGGGAGCCTTGGCAGATACGCAGTATTTT,CASRSPAGALADTQYF
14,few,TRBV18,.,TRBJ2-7,TGTGCCAGCTCACCATCTACCAGCGGCTACGAGCAGTACTTC,CASSPSTSGYEQYF
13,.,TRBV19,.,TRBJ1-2,TGTGCCAGTAGTAAAGGGAGGGCTTATGGCTACACCTTC,CASSKGRAYGYTF
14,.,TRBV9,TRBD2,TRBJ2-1,TGTGCCAGCAGCTTGGGACTAGCAGACAATGAGCAGTTCTTC,CASSLGLADNEQFF
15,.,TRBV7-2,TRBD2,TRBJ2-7,TGTGCCAGCAGCTCACGAGGGAACGGGGGGGACGAGCAGTACTTC,CASSSRGNGGDEQYF
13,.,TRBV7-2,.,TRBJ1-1,TGTGCCAGCAGCAGCGACAGAGACACTGAAGCTTTCTTT,CASSSDRDTEAFF
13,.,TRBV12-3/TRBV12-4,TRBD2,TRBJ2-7,TGTGCCAGTTCAATAGCGGGAGACTACGAGCAGTACTTC,CASSIAGDYEQYF
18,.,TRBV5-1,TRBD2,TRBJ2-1,TGCGCCAGCAGCTTGAGGATTGGATGGCTAGCGGATTACAATGAGCAGTTCTTC,CASSLRIGWLADYNEQFF
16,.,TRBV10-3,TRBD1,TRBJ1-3,TGTGCCATCAGCGACGTAACAGGGGGCGCCGGAAACACCATATATTTT,CAISDVTGGAGNTIYF
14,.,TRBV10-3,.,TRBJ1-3,TGTGCCATCAAATCAGGGGAGACTGGAAACACCATATATTTT,CAIKSGETGNTIYF
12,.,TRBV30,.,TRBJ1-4,TGTGCCTGGAGTGTAACCGGGGGAAAACTGTTTTTT,CAWSVTGGKLFF
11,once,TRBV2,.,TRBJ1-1,TGTGCCAGCAGTACCTACAGGGAAGCTTTCTTT,CASSTYREAFF
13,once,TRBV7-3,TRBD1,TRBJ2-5,TGTGCCAGCAGCTTTGGACAGGGAGAGACCCAGTACTTC,CASSFGQGETQYF
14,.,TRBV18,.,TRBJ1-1,TGTGCCAGCTCCCCGGGTGTTAAGAACACTGAAGCTTTCTTT,CASSPGVKNTEAFF
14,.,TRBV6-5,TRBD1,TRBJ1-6,TGTGCCAGCAGGGGAACAGGGGGCGCGCCACCCCTCCACTTT,CASRGTGGAPPLHF
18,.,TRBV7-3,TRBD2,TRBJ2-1,TGTGCCAGCAGGCTCGGAGGGGGGACTAGCGGGAGTAGCAATGAGCAGTTCTTC,CASRLGGGTSGSSNEQFF
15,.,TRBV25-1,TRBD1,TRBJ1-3,TGTGCCAGCAGTGAGACGACAGGGGGCAGGGACACCATATATTTT,CASSETTGGRDTIYF
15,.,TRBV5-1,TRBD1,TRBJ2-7,TGCGCCAGCAGCCCCGGACAGGGGGCGATGGGGGAGCAGTACTTC,CASSPGQGAMGEQYF
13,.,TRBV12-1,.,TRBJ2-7,TGTGCCAGCAGCCCCGGGGGACCGCACGAGCAGTACTTC,CASSPGGPHEQYF
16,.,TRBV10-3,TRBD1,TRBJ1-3,TGTGCCATCAGGGGGACAGGGGACAACTCTGGAAACACCATATATTTT,CAIRGTGDNSGNTIYF
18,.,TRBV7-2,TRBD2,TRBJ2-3,TGTGCCAGCAGCCCCGGGGTAAGCGGGGGGCGTTACACAGATACGCAGTATTTT,CASSPGVSGGRYTDTQYF
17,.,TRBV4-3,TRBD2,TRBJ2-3,TGCGCCAGCAGCCAAGAAGCAGCGGGGGCCCCCGCAGATACGCAGTATTTT,CASSQEAAGAPADTQYF
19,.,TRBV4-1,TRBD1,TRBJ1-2,TGCGCCAGCAGCCAAGATCGATCCGGAACGACGGGACAGGGAGGCGGCTACACCTTC,CASSQDRSGTTGQGGGYTF
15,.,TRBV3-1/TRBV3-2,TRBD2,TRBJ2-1,TGTGCCAGCAGCCAAAGGGCTAGCGGGAGAAATGAGCAGTTCTTC,CASSQRASGRNEQFF
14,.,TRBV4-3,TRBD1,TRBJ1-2,TGCGCCAGCAGCCAAGTGGACAGGGAGACTGGCTACACCTTC,CASSQVDRETGYTF
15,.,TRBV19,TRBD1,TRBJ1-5,TGTGCCAGTAGTCGGTCTGACAGGGGAGATCAGCCCCAGCATTTT,CASSRSDRGDQPQHF
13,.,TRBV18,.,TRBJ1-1,TGTGCCAGCTCACCAGAGTTAGGGGCAGGGGCTTTCTTT,CASSPELGAGAFF
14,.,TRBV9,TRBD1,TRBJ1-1,TGTGCCAGCAGCGCTCTACAGGGGTACACTGAAGCTTTCTTT,CASSALQGYTEAFF
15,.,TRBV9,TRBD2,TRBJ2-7,TGTGCCAGCAGCGTAGCGGCTAGCGGGATTAGCGAGCAGTACTTC,CASSVAASGISEQYF
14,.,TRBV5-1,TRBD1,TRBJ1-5,TGCGCCAGCAGCTCCGGGGACAGTCATCAGCCCCAGCATTTT,CASSSGDSHQPQHF
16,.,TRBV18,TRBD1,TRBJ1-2,TGTGCCAGCTCACCAGCGGACAGGGGGTATGGCTATGGCTACACCTTC,CASSPADRGYGYGYTF
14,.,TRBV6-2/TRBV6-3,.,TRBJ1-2,TGTGCCAGCAGCGCCGACGGGGGAACCTATGGCTACACCTTC,CASSADGGTYGYTF
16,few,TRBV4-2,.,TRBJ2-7,TGTGCCAGCAGCCAAGATGCGTCGGTCCCGTCCTACGAGCAGTACTTC,CASSQDASVPSYEQYF
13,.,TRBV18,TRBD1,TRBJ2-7,TGTGCCAGCTCACCGGGACAGAACTACGAGCAGTACTTC,CASSPGQNYEQYF
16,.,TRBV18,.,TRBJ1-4,TGTGCCAGCTCTTCCCTGTCCGGGGGTCAAAATGAAAAACTGTTTTTT,CASSSLSGGQNEKLFF
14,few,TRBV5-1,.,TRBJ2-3,TGCGCCAGCAGCTTGGTTAGCGTGGGGATTGCGCAGTATTTT,CASSLVSVGIAQYF
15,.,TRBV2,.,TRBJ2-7,TGTGCCACCCGAACAGCAGTCTCGAGTGTTTACGAGCAGTACTTC,CATRTAVSSVYEQYF
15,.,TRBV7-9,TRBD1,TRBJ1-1,TGTGCCAGCAGCTCGACTCAGGGGGCGCTTGCTGAAGCTTTCTTT,CASSSTQGALAEAFF
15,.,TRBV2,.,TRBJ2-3,TGTGCCAGCAGGGCTAGTGGGGCTAGCACAGATACGCAGTATTTT,CASRASGASTDTQYF
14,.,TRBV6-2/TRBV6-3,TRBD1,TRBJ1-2,TGTGCCAGCAGTTACCTAGGGGGCCCTTCGGGCTACACCTTC,CASSYLGGPSGYTF
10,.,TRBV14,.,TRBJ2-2,TGTGCCAGCACCTACGGGGAGCTGTTTTTT,CASTYGELFF
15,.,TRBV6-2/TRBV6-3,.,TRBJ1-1,TGTGCCAGCAGTAAACAGGAGACTTACGGCACTGAAGCTTTCTTT,CASSKQETYGTEAFF
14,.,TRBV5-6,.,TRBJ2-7,TGTGCCAGCAGCTTCGAAGAGACAAAGTACGAGCAGTACTTC,CASSFEETKYEQYF
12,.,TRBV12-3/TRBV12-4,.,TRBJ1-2,TGTGCCAGCAGCCTCCCTTACTATGGCTACACCTTC,CASSLPYYGYTF